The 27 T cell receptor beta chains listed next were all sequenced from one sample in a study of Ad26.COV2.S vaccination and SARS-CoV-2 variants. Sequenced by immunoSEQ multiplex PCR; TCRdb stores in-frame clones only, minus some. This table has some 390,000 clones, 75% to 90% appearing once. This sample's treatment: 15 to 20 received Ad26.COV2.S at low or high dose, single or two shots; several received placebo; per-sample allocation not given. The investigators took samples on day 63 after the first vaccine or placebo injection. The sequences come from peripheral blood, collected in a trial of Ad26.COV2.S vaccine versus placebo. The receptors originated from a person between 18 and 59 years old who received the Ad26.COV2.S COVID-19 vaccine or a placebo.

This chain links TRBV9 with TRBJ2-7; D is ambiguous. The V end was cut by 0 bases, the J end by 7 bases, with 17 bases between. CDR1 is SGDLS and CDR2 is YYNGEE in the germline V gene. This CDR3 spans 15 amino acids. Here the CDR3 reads CASSVDFRNRGEQYF. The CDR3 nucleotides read TGTGCCAGCAGCGTAGATTTCCGGAATCGAGGTGAGCAGTACTTC.

CDR3 sequence (DNA): TGTGCCAGCACCCCCGGGACCGCGAGTGGTGGCTACACCTTC. Protein sequence: CASTPGTASGGYTF. The chain recombines TRBV6-6 with TRBJ1-2, with D possibly TRBD1 on 5 matching bases. The CDR3 contains 14 residues. Germline V lookup: CDR1 MNHNY, CDR2 SVGAGI (reference sequence). Trimming left V 7 bases short and J 7 bases short, with 19 bases between.

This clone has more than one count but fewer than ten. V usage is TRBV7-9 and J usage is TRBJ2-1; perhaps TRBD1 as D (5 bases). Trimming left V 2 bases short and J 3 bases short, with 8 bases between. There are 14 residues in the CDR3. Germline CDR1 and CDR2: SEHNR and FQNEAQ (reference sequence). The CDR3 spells CASSLSGFYNEQFF. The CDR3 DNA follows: TGTGCCAGCAGCTTATCAGGGTTCTACAATGAGCAGTTCTTC.

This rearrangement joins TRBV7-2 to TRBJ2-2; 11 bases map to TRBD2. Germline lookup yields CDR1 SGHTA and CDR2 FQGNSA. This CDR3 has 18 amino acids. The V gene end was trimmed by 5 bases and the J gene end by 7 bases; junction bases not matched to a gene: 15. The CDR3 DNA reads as TGTGCCAGCAGCGGCGAGAAGCTAGCGGGGGGAAGGAGCGGGGAGCTGTTTTTT. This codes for CASSGEKLAGGRSGELFF. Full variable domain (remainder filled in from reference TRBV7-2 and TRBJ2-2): GAGVSQSPSNKVTEKGKDVELRCDPISGHTALYWYRQSLGQGLEFLIYFQGNSAPDKSGLPSDRFSAERTGGSVSTLTIQRTQQEDSAVYLCASSGEKLAGGRSGELFFGEGSRLTVL.

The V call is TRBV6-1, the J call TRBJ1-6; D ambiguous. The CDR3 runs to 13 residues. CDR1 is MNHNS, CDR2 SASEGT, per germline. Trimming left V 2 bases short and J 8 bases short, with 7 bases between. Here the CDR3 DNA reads TGTGCCAGCAGTGAACGAAGGGATTCACCCCTCCACTTT. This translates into CASSERRDSPLHF.

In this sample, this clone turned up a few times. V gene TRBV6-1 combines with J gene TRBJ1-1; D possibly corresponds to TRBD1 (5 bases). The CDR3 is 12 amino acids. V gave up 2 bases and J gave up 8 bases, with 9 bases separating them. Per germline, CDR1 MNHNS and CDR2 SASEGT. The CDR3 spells CASSEIWGEAFF. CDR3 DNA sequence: TGTGCCAGCAGTGAAATCTGGGGCGAAGCTTTCTTT.

The chain's CDR3 is CASSQANTEKLFF. The DNA of the CDR3 is TGCGCCAGCAGCCAAGCAAATACGGAAAAACTGTTTTTT. This chain joins TRBV4-3 and TRBJ1-4; D gene ambiguous. Germline CDR1 and CDR2: LGHNA and YSLEER. The CDR3 runs to 13 residues. Trimming cost V 1 base and J 8 bases, with 8 bases left between them.

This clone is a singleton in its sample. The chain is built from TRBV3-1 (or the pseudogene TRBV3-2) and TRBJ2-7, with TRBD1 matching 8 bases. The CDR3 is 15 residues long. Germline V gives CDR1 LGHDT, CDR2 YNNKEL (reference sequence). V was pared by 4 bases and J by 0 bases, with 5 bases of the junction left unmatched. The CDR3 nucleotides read TGTGCCAGCAGCCCCATGACAGGGGACTCCTACGAGCAGTACTTC. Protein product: CASSPMTGDSYEQYF.

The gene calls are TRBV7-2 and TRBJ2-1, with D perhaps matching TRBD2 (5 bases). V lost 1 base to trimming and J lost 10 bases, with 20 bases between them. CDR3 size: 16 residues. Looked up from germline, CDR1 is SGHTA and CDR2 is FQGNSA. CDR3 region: CASSLVSGSRGGEQFF. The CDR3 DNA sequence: TGTGCCAGCAGCTTAGTCTCGGGCTCCCGTGGAGGAGAGCAGTTCTTC.

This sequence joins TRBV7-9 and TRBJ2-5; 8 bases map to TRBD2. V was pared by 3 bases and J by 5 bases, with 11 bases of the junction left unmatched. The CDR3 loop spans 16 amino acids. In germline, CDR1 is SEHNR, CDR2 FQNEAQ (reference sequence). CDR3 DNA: TGTGCCAGCAGCTTGGGCTCCGGGGGGGCCCGGGAGACCCAGTACTTC. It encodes CASSLGSGGARETQYF. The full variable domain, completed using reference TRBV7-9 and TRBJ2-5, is DTGVSQNPRHKITKRGQNVTFRCDPISEHNRLYWYRQTLGQGPEFLTYFQNEAQLEKSRLLSDRFSAERPKGSFSTLEIQRTEQGDSAMYLCASSLGSGGARETQYFGPGTRLLVL.

The CDR3 reads CASSFSDSGGAANEQFF. In nucleotides, the CDR3 is TGTGCCAGCAGCTTCAGTGATAGCGGGGGGGCGGCCAATGAGCAGTTCTTC. The V call is TRBV7-2, the J call TRBJ2-1; 11 bases match TRBD2. Unmatched junction bases numbered 10, after V lost 3 bases and J lost 6 bases. The CDR3 consists of 17 residues. Germline CDR1 and CDR2: SGHTA and FQGNSA.

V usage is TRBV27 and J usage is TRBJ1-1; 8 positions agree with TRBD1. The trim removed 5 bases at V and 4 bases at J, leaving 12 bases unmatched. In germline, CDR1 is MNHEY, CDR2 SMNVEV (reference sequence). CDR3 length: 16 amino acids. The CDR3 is CASSPSPAGGITEAFF. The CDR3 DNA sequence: TGTGCCAGCAGTCCATCCCCCGCAGGGGGCATCACTGAAGCTTTCTTT.

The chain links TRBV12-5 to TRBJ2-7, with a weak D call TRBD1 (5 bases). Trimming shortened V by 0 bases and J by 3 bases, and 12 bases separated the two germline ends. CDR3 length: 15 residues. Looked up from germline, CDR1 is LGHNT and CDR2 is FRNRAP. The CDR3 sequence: CASGLVIDSNYEQYF. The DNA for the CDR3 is TGTGCTAGTGGTTTGGTAATAGACAGCAACTACGAGCAGTACTTC.

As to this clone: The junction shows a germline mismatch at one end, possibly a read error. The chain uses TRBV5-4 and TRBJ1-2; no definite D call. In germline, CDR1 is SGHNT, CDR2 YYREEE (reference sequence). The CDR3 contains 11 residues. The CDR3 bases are TGTGCCTTCGCTTGGAGGGCAGGCCTGAACTTC. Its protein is CAFAWRAGLNF.

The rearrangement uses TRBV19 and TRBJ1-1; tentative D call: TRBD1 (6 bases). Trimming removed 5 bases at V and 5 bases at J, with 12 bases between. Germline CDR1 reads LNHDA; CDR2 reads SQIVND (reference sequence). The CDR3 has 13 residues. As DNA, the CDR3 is TGTGCCAGTAGTTACAGGGAGGGAACTGAAGCTTTCTTT. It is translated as CASSYREGTEAFF. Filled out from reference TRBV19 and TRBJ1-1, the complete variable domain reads DGGITQSPKYLFRKEGQNVTLSCEQNLNHDAMYWYRQDPGQGLRLIYYSQIVNDFQKGDIAEGYSVSREKKESFPLTVTSAQKNPTAFYLCASSYREGTEAFFGQGTRLTVV.

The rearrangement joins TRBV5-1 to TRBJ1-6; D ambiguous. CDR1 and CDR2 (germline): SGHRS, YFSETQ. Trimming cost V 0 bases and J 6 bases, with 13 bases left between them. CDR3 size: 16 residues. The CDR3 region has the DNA TGCGCCAGCAGCTTGGAGTACCCTGGCGGTAATTCACCCCTCCACTTT. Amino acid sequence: CASSLEYPGGNSPLHF.

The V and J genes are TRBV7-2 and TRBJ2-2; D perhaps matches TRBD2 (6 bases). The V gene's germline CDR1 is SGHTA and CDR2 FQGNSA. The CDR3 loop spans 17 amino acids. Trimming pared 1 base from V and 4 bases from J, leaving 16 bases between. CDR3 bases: TGTGCCAGCAGCTTAGAGGGCCGGGGACTCAGCACCGGGGAGCTGTTTTTT. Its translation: CASSLEGRGLSTGELFF.

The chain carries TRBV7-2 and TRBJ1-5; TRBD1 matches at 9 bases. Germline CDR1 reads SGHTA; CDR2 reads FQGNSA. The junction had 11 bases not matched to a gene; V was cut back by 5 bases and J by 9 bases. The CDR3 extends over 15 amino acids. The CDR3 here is CASSIRDRALLPQHF. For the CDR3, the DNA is TGTGCCAGCAGCATCCGGGACAGGGCTTTACTGCCCCAGCATTTT.

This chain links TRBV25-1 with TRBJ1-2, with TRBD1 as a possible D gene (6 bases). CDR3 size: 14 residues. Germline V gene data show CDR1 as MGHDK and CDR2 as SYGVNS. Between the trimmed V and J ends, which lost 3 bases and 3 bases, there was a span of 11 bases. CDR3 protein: CASSEGGLDYGYTF. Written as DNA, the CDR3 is TGTGCCAGCAGTGAGGGGGGGCTAGACTATGGCTACACCTTC.

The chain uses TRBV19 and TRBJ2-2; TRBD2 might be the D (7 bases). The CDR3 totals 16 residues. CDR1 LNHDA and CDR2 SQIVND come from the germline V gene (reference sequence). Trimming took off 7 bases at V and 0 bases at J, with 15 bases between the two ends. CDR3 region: CASTIGGAPNTGELFF. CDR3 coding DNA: TGTGCCAGTACCATAGGGGGGGCCCCGAACACCGGGGAGCTGTTTTTT.

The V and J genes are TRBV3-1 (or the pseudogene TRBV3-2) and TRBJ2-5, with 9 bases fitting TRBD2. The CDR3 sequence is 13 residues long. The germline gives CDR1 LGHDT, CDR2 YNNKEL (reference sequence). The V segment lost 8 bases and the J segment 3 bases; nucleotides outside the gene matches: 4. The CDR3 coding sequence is TGTGCCAGCTCGACTAGCGGAGAAGAGACCCAGTACTTC. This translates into CASSTSGEETQYF.

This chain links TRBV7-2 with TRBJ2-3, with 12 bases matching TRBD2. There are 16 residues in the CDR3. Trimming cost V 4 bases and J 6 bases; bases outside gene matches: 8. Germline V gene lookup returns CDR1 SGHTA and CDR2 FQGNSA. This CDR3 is CASSSILAGGPDTQYF. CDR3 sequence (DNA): TGTGCCAGCAGCTCCATCCTAGCGGGGGGGCCGGATACGCAGTATTTT.

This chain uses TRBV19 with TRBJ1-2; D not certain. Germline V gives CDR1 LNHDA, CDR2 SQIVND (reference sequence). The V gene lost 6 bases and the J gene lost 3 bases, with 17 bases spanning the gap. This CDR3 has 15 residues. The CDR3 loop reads CASSQGPLRHYGYTF. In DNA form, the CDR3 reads TGTGCCAGTAGCCAAGGACCTCTAAGGCACTATGGCTACACCTTC. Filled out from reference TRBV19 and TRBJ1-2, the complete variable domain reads DGGITQSPKYLFRKEGQNVTLSCEQNLNHDAMYWYRQDPGQGLRLIYYSQIVNDFQKGDIAEGYSVSREKKESFPLTVTSAQKNPTAFYLCASSQGPLRHYGYTFGSGTRLTVV.

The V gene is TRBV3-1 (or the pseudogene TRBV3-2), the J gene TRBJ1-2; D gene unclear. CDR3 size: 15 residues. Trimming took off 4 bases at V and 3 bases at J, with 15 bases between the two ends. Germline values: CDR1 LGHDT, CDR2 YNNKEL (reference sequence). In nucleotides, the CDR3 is TGTGCCAGCAGCCCAGCCGGGTGGGAGGACTATGGCTACACCTTC. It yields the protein CASSPAGWEDYGYTF.

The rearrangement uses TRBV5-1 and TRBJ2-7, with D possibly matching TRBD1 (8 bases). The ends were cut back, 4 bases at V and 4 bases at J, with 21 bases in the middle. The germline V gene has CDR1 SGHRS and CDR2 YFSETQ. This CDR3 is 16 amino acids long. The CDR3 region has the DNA TGCGCCAGCAGCAGCGGGACAGGCGGGGGTTTGTACGAGCAGTACTTC. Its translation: CASSSGTGGGLYEQYF. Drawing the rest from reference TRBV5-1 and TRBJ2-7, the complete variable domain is KAGVTQTPRYLIKTRGQQVTLSCSPISGHRSVSWYQQTPGQGLQFLFEYFSETQRNKGNFPGRFSGRQFSNSRSEMNVSTLELGDSALYLCASSSGTGGGLYEQYFGPGTRLTVT.

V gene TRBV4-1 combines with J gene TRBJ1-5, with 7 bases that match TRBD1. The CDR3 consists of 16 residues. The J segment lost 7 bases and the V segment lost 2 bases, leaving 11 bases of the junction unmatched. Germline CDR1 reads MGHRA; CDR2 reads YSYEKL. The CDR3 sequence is CASSQTGTVGQQPQHF. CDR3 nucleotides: TGCGCCAGCAGCCAAACCGGGACAGTGGGGCAACAGCCCCAGCATTTT.

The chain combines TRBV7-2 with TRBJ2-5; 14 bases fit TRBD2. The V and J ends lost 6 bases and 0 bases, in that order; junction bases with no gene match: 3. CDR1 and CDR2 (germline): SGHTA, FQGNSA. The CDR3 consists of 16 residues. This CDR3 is CASRWTSGGYQETQYF. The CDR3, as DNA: TGTGCCAGCAGGTGGACTAGCGGGGGGTACCAAGAGACCCAGTACTTC.